Described below is a single T cell receptor beta chain sequence and its context. This specimen comes from a study of blood T cell repertoires in COVID-19. V lost 2 bases and J lost 2; bases outside the gene matches: 5. Germline V CDR1 and CDR2: MNHEY, SVGEGT. The CDR3 runs to 15 residues. Source study methods: Amplification of reference gene primers provided the estimated nucleated cell counts. Method: immunoSEQ multiplex PCR; TCRdb's copy keeps in-frame clones and lacks some. For V, J and clone size, that table is used; D and trimming come from the DNA. The table has about 110,000 clones, roughly 85% seen once.

The sample taken for sequencing was peripheral blood. This receptor was identified in a human donor in a cohort sampled during active COVID-19. The gene calls are TRBV6-2 or TRBV6-3 and TRBJ2-7, with 8 bases that match TRBD1. CDR3 sequence: CASSYSVQGAYEQYF. DNA for the CDR3: TGTGCCAGCAGTTACAGCGTACAGGGGGCCTACGAGCAGTACTTC.